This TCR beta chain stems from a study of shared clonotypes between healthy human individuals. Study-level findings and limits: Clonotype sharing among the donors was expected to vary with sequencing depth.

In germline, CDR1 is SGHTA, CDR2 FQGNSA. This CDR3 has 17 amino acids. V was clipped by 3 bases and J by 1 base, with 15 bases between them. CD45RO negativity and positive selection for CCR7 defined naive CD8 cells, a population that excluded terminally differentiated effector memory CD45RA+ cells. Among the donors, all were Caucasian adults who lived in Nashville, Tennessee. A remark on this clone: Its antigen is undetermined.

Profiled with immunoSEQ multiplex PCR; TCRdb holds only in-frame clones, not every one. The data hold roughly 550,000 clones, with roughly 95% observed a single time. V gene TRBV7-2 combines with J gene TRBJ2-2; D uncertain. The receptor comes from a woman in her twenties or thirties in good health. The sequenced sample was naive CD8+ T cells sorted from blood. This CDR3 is CASSFRARNQNTGELFF. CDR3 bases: TGTGCCAGCAGCTTTCGGGCCCGGAATCAGAACACCGGGGAGCTGTTTTTT.